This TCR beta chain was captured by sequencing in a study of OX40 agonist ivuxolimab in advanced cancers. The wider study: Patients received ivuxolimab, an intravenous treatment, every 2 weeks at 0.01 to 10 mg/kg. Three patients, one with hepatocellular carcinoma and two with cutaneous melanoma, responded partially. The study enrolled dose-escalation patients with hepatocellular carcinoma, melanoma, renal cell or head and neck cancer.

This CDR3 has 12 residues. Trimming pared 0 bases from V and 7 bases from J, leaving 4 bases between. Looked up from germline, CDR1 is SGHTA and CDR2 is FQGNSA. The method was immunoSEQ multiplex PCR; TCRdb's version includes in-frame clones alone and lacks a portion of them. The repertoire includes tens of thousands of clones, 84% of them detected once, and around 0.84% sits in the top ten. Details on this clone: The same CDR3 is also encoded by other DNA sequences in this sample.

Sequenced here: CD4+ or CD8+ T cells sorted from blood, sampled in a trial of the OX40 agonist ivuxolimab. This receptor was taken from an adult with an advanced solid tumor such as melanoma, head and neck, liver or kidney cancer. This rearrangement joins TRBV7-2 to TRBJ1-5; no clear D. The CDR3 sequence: CASSLAGQPQHF. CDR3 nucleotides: TGTGCCAGCAGCTTAGCGGGGCAGCCCCAGCATTTT.